The rows below give T cell receptor beta chains drawn from one sample of a study of blood T cell repertoires in COVID-19. Generated by immunoSEQ multiplex PCR, the TCRdb table keeps only in-frame clones and is missing some. The sample comprises under 200,000 clones, approximately 80% of which are singletons, and approximately 13% rests with the top ten. The material sequenced was peripheral blood. The receptor source for this set is a man aged 65 to 79 who had recovered from COVID-19. CDR3s leave out the opening cysteine and the closing phenylalanine or tryptophan. A D gene is named only where the DNA matches it firmly.

v_call: TRBV5-1
j_call: TRBJ2-2
d_call: -
cdr3_aa: ASSLGQDTGELF

v_call: TRBV5-1
j_call: TRBJ2-3
d_call: TRBD1
cdr3_aa: ASSPPFPLTGTNTDTQY

v_call: TRBV7-2
j_call: TRBJ1-1
d_call: TRBD1
cdr3_aa: ASSQDRVDTEAF

v_call: TRBV5-4
j_call: TRBJ2-3
d_call: -
cdr3_aa: ASSLGAPTDTQY

v_call: TRBV12-3/TRBV12-4
j_call: TRBJ1-1
d_call: -
cdr3_aa: ASSPRGYTEAF

v_call: TRBV21-1
j_call: TRBJ1-5
d_call: -
cdr3_aa: ASSKVAGGNQPQH

v_call: TRBV11-3
j_call: TRBJ2-1
d_call: -
cdr3_aa: ASSLGGGSNYNEQF

v_call: TRBV5-1
j_call: TRBJ2-1
d_call: -
cdr3_aa: ASSSQQGDEQF

v_call: TRBV6-5
j_call: TRBJ2-7
d_call: TRBD1
cdr3_aa: ASSRQGRAYEQY

v_call: TRBV6-2/TRBV6-3
j_call: TRBJ2-5
d_call: -
cdr3_aa: ASSPSEETQY

v_call: TRBV6-1
j_call: TRBJ1-3
d_call: -
cdr3_aa: ASSGSRHSSGNTIY

v_call: TRBV7-8
j_call: TRBJ2-5
d_call: -
cdr3_aa: ASSLVASAFQETQY

v_call: TRBV18
j_call: TRBJ1-3
d_call: TRBD1
cdr3_aa: ASSPATGAGNTIY

v_call: TRBV11-2
j_call: TRBJ1-1
d_call: -
cdr3_aa: ASSLTPGPEAF

v_call: TRBV20-1
j_call: TRBJ2-1
d_call: -
cdr3_aa: SASSGLGNEQF

v_call: TRBV10-3
j_call: TRBJ2-7
d_call: TRBD1
cdr3_aa: AISGTGGTYEQY

v_call: TRBV6-5
j_call: TRBJ2-2
d_call: -
cdr3_aa: ASSRENTGELF

v_call: TRBV18
j_call: TRBJ2-3
d_call: -
cdr3_aa: ASSPPLGQSTDTQY

v_call: TRBV20-1
j_call: TRBJ1-1
d_call: TRBD1
cdr3_aa: SASIRGRLRTEAF

v_call: TRBV6-6
j_call: TRBJ1-1
d_call: TRBD1
cdr3_aa: ASRPGTGVMNTEAF

v_call: TRBV3-1/TRBV3-2
j_call: TRBJ2-5
d_call: TRBD1
cdr3_aa: ASSRARDRQTQY

v_call: TRBV7-2
j_call: TRBJ2-7
d_call: -
cdr3_aa: ASSLMTGAYEQY

v_call: TRBV25-1
j_call: TRBJ1-4
d_call: TRBD1
cdr3_aa: ASSEPAGGGEKLF

v_call: TRBV2
j_call: TRBJ2-3
d_call: TRBD2
cdr3_aa: ASSAGLAGGTTDTQY

v_call: TRBV11-2
j_call: TRBJ2-7
d_call: -
cdr3_aa: ASSLRRGRGEQY

v_call: TRBV11-2
j_call: TRBJ2-3
d_call: TRBD1
cdr3_aa: ASSARTGGANTQY

v_call: TRBV7-9
j_call: TRBJ1-1
d_call: -
cdr3_aa: ASSLGRGRNTEAF

v_call: TRBV3-1/TRBV3-2
j_call: TRBJ1-3
d_call: -
cdr3_aa: ASSQALRTPGPGNTIY

v_call: TRBV7-9
j_call: TRBJ1-1
d_call: TRBD1
cdr3_aa: ASSPDRGLTQAF

v_call: TRBV25-1
j_call: TRBJ1-2
d_call: TRBD1
cdr3_aa: ASSEFRTGVRGYT

v_call: TRBV10-3
j_call: TRBJ1-2
d_call: -
cdr3_aa: ATGAGNNGYT

v_call: TRBV18
j_call: TRBJ2-3
d_call: TRBD1
cdr3_aa: ASSPGQGDTDTQY

v_call: TRBV4-2
j_call: TRBJ2-1
d_call: -
cdr3_aa: ASSQETSGGSYNEQF

v_call: TRBV7-2
j_call: TRBJ1-5
d_call: TRBD1
cdr3_aa: ASSSGDRGNQPQH

v_call: TRBV2
j_call: TRBJ2-1
d_call: TRBD1
cdr3_aa: ASHGQGRVNEQF

v_call: TRBV3-1/TRBV3-2
j_call: TRBJ2-1
d_call: -
cdr3_aa: ASSQVTGRHEQF

v_call: TRBV6-5
j_call: TRBJ2-7
d_call: TRBD2
cdr3_aa: ASSSVSGASYEQY

v_call: TRBV28
j_call: TRBJ2-7
d_call: -
cdr3_aa: ASSPTWDEQY

v_call: TRBV25-1
j_call: TRBJ2-2
d_call: TRBD2
cdr3_aa: ASSELSSGSAWTGELF

v_call: TRBV7-2
j_call: TRBJ2-1
d_call: TRBD1
cdr3_aa: AAPAQGLNEQF

v_call: TRBV10-3
j_call: TRBJ1-1
d_call: -
cdr3_aa: AISRLNTEAF

v_call: TRBV7-2
j_call: TRBJ1-5
d_call: TRBD1
cdr3_aa: ASSLVGTGFNQPQH

v_call: TRBV19
j_call: TRBJ2-3
d_call: -
cdr3_aa: ASSIAGSGTDTQY

v_call: TRBV5-5
j_call: TRBJ1-1
d_call: TRBD1
cdr3_aa: ASSLPGTGVTAF

v_call: TRBV6-5
j_call: TRBJ1-1
d_call: -
cdr3_aa: ASRSRRTEAF

v_call: TRBV2
j_call: TRBJ1-2
d_call: -
cdr3_aa: ASSLDLPAGLAVGYT

v_call: TRBV28
j_call: TRBJ1-2
d_call: -
cdr3_aa: ASSLSPTTVYGYT

v_call: TRBV4-1
j_call: TRBJ2-5
d_call: TRBD2
cdr3_aa: ASSPVSGRAGETQY